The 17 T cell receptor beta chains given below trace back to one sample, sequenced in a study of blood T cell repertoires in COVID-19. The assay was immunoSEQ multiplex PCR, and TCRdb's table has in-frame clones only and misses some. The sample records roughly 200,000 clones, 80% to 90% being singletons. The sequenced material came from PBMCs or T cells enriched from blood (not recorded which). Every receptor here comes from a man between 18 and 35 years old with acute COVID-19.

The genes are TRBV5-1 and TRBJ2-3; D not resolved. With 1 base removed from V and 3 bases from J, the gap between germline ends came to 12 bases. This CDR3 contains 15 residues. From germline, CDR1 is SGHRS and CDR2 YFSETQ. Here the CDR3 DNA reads TGCGCCAGCAGCTTGCTAGGTCCCCCTACAGATACGCAGTATTTT. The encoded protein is CASSLLGPPTDTQYF.

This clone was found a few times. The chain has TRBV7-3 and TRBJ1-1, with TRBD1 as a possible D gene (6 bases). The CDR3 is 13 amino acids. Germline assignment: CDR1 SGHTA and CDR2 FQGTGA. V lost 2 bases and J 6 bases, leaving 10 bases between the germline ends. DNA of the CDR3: TGTGCCAGCAGCTTACTAGGGGGGGCTGAAGCTTTCTTT. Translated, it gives CASSLLGGAEAFF.

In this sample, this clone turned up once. The CDR3 protein is CASSAGIGGGGFYEQYF. The CDR3 bases are TGTGCCAGCAGTGCTGGGATTGGTGGCGGGGGGTTCTACGAGCAGTACTTC. The genes are TRBV25-1 and TRBJ2-7; 8 bases are shared with TRBD2. The CDR3 consists of 17 residues. Germline V gene data show CDR1 as MGHDK and CDR2 as SYGVNS. With 4 bases clipped from V and 3 bases from J, the junction kept 14 bases outside the gene matches.

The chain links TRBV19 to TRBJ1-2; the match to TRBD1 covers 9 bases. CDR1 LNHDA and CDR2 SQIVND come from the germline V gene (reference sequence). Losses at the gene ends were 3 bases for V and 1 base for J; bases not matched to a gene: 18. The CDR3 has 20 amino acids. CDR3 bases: TGTGCCAGTAGTATCGGCCCCCACCGGGACAGGGAGAGCCTTAACTATGGCTACACCTTC. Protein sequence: CASSIGPHRDRESLNYGYTF.

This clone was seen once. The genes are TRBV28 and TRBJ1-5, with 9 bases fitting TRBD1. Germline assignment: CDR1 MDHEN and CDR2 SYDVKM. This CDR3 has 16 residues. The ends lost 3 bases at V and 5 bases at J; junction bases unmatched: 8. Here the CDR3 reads CASSFSTGGLDQPQHF. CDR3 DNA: TGTGCCAGCAGTTTTTCGACAGGGGGTCTGGATCAGCCCCAGCATTTT.

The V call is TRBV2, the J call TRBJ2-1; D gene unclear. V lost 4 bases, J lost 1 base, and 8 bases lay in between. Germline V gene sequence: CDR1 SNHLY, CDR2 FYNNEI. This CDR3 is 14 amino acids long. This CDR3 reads CASSVAFSYNEQFF. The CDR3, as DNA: TGTGCCAGCAGTGTGGCTTTTTCCTACAATGAGCAGTTCTTC.

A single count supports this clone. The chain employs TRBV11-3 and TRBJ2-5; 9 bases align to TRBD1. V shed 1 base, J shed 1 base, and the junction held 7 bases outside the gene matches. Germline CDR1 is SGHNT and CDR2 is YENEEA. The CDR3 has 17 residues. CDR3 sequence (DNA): TGTGCCAGCAGCTTAGGGTCCGGGACAGGGCCCCAAGAGACCCAGTACTTC. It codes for CASSLGSGTGPQETQYF.

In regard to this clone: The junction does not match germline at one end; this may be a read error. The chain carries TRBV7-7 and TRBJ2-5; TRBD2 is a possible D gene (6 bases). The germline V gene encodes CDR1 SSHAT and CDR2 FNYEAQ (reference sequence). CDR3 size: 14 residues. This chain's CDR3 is CASSLVADQETQYF. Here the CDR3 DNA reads TGTGCTAGCAGCTTAGTAGCGGATCAAGAGACCCAGTACTTC. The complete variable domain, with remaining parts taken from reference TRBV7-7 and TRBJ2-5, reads GAGVSQSPRYKVTKRGQDVTLRCDPISSHATLYWYQQALGQGPEFLTYFNYEAQPDKSGLPSDRFSAERPEGSISTLTIQRTEQRDSAMYRCASSLVADQETQYFGPGTRLLVL.

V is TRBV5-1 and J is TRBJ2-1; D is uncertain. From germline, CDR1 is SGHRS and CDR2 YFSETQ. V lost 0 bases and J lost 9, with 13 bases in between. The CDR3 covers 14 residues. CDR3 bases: TGCGCCAGCAGCTTGGGCTTCCAGGTCGGTGAGCAGTTCTTC. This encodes CASSLGFQVGEQFF.

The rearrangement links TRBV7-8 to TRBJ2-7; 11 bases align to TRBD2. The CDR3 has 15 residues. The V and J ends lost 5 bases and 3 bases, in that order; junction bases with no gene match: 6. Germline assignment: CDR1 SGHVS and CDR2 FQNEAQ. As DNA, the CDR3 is TGTGCCAGCAGCCCGGGACTAGCGGTATACTACGAGCAGTACTTC. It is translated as CASSPGLAVYYEQYF.

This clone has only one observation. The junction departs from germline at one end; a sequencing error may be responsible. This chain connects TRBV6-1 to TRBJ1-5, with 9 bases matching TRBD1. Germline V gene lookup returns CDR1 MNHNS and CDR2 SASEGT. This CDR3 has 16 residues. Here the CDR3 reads CASREGTGRSNQPQHF. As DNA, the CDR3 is TGTGCCAGCAGAGAAGGGACAGGGAGAAGCAATCAGCCCCAGCATTTT.

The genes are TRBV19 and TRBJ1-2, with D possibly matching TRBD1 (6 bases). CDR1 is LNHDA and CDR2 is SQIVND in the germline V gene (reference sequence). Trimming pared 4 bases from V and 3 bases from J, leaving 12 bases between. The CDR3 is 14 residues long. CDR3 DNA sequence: TGTGCCAGTAGTAGTGACAGGAGAGACTATGGCTACACCTTC. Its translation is CASSSDRRDYGYTF. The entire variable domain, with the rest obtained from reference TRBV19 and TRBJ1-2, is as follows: DGGITQSPKYLFRKEGQNVTLSCEQNLNHDAMYWYRQDPGQGLRLIYYSQIVNDFQKGDIAEGYSVSREKKESFPLTVTSAQKNPTAFYLCASSSDRRDYGYTFGSGTRLTVV.

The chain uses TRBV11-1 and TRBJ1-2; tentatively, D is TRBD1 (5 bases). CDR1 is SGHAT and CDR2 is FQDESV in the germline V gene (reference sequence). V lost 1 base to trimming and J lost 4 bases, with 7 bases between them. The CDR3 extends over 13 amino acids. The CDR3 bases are TGTGCCAGCAGCTTAGTCGGGGGCTATGGCTACACCTTC. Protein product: CASSLVGGYGYTF.

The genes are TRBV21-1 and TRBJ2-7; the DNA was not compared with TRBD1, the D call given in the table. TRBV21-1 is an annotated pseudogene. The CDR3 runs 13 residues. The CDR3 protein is CASGARLSPGQYF. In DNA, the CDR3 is TGTGCCTCTGGGGCAAGGTTGTCCCCGGGGCAGTACTTC.

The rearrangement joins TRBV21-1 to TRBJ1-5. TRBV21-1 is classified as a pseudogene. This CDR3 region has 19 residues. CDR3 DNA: TGTGCCAGCAGCAAAGGGGGGGGCAAGTTGGTTGCGAGCAATCAGCCCCAGCATTTT. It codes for CASSKGGGKLVASNQPQHF.

The chain's CDR3 is CAWSIRTSVDTQYF. CDR3 sequence (DNA): TGTGCCTGGAGTATTCGGACTAGCGTGGATACGCAGTATTTT. V is TRBV30 and J is TRBJ2-3, with 9 nucleotides matching TRBD2. This CDR3 has 14 residues. The V segment lost 2 bases and the J segment 6 bases; nucleotides outside the gene matches: 6. Germline CDR1 GTSNPN, CDR2 SVGIG (reference sequence).

CDR3 nucleotides: TGTGCCAGCATCGGAGCCGAGGCAACTGAAGCTTTCTTT. Encoded protein: CASIGAEATEAFF. The chain recombines TRBV25-1 with TRBJ1-1; D ambiguous. From germline, CDR1 is MGHDK and CDR2 SYGVNS. This CDR3 comprises 13 residues. V was pared by 7 bases and J by 5 bases, with 14 bases between.